This is a list of T cell receptor beta chains from one sample in a study of blood T cell repertoires in COVID-19. Sequencing used immunoSEQ multiplex PCR; TCRdb keeps in-frame clones, though not all of them. The sample carries 100,000 to 120,000 clones, roughly 79% recorded once. Sequencing used peripheral blood. These receptors were obtained from a man at least 80 years old with acute or convalescent COVID-19. Each CDR3 is given with its conserved first and last residue.

j_gene | v_gene | CDR3aa
TRBJ2-5 | TRBV11-2 | CASSPETGIETQYF
TRBJ1-6 | TRBV3-1/TRBV3-2 | CASSRLDRGNSPLHF
TRBJ1-2 | TRBV5-1 | CASSFWGRADSGYTF
TRBJ2-7 | TRBV30 | CAGASGRAPVYEQYF
TRBJ2-7 | TRBV6-5 | CASSYSPGQNEQYF
TRBJ2-2 | TRBV28 | CASSPYNTGELFF
TRBJ2-1 | TRBV7-3 | CASSLGAGGSNEQFF
TRBJ1-3 | TRBV6-5 | CASRDRLYTIYF
TRBJ2-1 | TRBV23-1 | CASSQSRSQGVSYNEQFF
TRBJ1-5 | TRBV3-1/TRBV3-2 | CASSIDRDQPQHF
TRBJ2-7 | TRBV5-1 | CASSSELASHEQYF
TRBJ2-7 | TRBV5-4 | CASSLVGGGAYEQYF
TRBJ1-4 | TRBV18 | CASSPRTGVGEKLFF
TRBJ2-1 | TRBV7-9 | CASKGTSSYNEQFF
TRBJ1-1 | TRBV7-3 | CASSGAGDTEAFF
TRBJ1-2 | TRBV7-9 | CASSLGQGYGYTF
TRBJ2-2 | TRBV3-1/TRBV3-2 | CASSRGTANTGELFF
TRBJ2-2 | TRBV5-1 | CASSLTTLAAGELFF
TRBJ1-2 | TRBV11-2 | CASSLAAPQGNYGYTF
TRBJ2-7 | TRBV6-1 | CASSETSGTTYEQYF
TRBJ1-1 | TRBV6-1 | CASSDWPHRQNTEAFF
TRBJ1-2 | TRBV3-1/TRBV3-2 | CASSQDAGDGYTF
TRBJ2-3 | TRBV28 | CASSSHGQGAFADTQYF
TRBJ2-1 | TRBV24-1 | CATSEAGTHSDEQFF
TRBJ1-4 | TRBV7-3 | CASSLQGLPNEKLFF
TRBJ2-3 | TRBV7-9 | CASSLTGTGRDTQYF
TRBJ1-1 | TRBV28 | CASRGGTEAFF
TRBJ1-2 | TRBV7-2 | CASSVTPQQGYYGYTF
TRBJ2-1 | TRBV7-6 | CASSLAVGGEQFF
TRBJ1-4 | TRBV30 | CAWASMQGEKLFF
TRBJ2-3 | TRBV6-4 | CASSETSGRPDTQYF
TRBJ2-3 | TRBV10-3 | CAISETSGSTDTQYF
TRBJ1-2 | TRBV11-2 | CASSSTSGTVNGYTF
TRBJ1-1 | TRBV19 | CASSTNTNTEAFF
TRBJ2-1 | TRBV9 | CASSVAGGGPTYNEQFF
TRBJ1-1 | TRBV18 | CASSPRPTLRMNTEAFF
TRBJ2-5 | TRBV29-1 | CSHIGAGETQYF
TRBJ2-7 | TRBV5-4 | CASSLEQGRILEQYF
TRBJ2-3 | TRBV30 | CAWSVGTGGRLDTQYF
TRBJ2-7 | TRBV10-1 | CASRHYEQYF
TRBJ1-1 | TRBV28 | CASSPRQGRTEAFF
TRBJ2-1 | TRBV11-1 | CASSSSRSGRDNEQFF
TRBJ1-2 | TRBV28 | CASRSTFRDRGRSYGYTF
TRBJ2-3 | TRBV9 | CASSGGFEGTDTQYF
TRBJ2-2 | TRBV6-6 | CASSYSRSDTGELFF
TRBJ2-7 | TRBV7-8 | CASSSRGRQGAYEQYF
TRBJ2-7 | TRBV6-6 | CASSPGSYEQYF
TRBJ2-1 | TRBV28 | CASSFASGITKEQFF
TRBJ2-1 | TRBV28 | CASSPPFADGKLEQFF
TRBJ2-7 | TRBV7-2 | CASSLEPGSYEQYF
TRBJ2-1 | TRBV24-1 | CATSDATSGSYNEQFF
TRBJ2-3 | TRBV27 | CASSLRGRTDTQYF
TRBJ1-2 | TRBV2 | CASSEAAGFGYTF
TRBJ2-7 | TRBV28 | CASNLQGAYNYEQYF
TRBJ2-7 | TRBV5-1 | CASSFAGQDFGEQYF
TRBJ2-6 | TRBV7-2 | CASSLGLPGAAGANVLTF
TRBJ1-5 | TRBV2 | CASSFGTGGGGSNQPQHF